This T cell receptor (beta chain) was sequenced during a study of cytomegalovirus exposure and HLA in healthy donors. It was with 60 Vbeta and 13 Jbeta primers that the PCR ran. Data came from immunoSEQ multiplex PCR; TCRdb stores just in-frame clones and leaves some out. Of about 110,000 clones in the sample, roughly 82% were seen once. Findings and caveats of the study: An ancestry cluster, one associated with Asian ancestry, reportedly showed fewer N-insertions than the approximately 670-donor mean in a later analysis. Sequencing likely produced, as an artifact, a cluster of highly shared sequence variants. The study flagged some 170 TCR beta chains as cytomegalovirus-associated. The only immune exposure information that was available was CMV serostatus.

Details on this clone: Its cognate antigen is unknown.

The specimen was PBMCs. This TCR was recovered from a male donor in good health and CMV-seropositive.

The CDR3 bases are TGTGCCAGCAGCCGGGGGGGACCGCACACAGATACGCAGTATTTT. Protein: CASSRGGPHTDTQYF. The chain combines TRBV5-4 with TRBJ2-3; 8 bases are a match to TRBD2. Trimming removed 4 bases from V and 2 bases from J; junction bases left unmatched: 6. Germline assignment: CDR1 SGHNT and CDR2 YYREEE (reference sequence). This CDR3 has 15 amino acids.